One sample yielded the 11 T cell receptor beta chains listed below, sequenced in a study of technical replicates of blood from several donors. TCRdb keeps only in-frame clones here, not all; method: immunoSEQ multiplex PCR. Among approximately 70,000 clones listed, 95% were seen once. Sample: T cells isolated from PBMCs. These receptors were taken from a human donor in good health.

V usage is TRBV7-9 and J usage is TRBJ2-1; 7 bases are shared with TRBD2. In germline, CDR1 is SEHNR, CDR2 FQNEAQ (reference sequence). Trimming cost V 7 bases and J 5 bases; bases outside gene matches: 8. CDR3 length equals 14 residues. The CDR3 nucleotides are TGTGCCAGCATCCTGCTAGCGGCCCACAATGAGCAGTTCTTC. It encodes CASILLAAHNEQFF.

The rearrangement links TRBV6-1 to TRBJ1-5; the D gene is possibly TRBD1 (5 bases). V shed 2 bases and J shed 7 bases, with 12 bases lying between them. This CDR3 comprises 14 residues. Germline lookup yields CDR1 MNHNS and CDR2 SASEGT. CDR3 protein: CASSESGSGQPQHF. CDR3 in DNA: TGTGCCAGCAGTGAATCAGGGTCAGGGCAGCCCCAGCATTTT.

This clone was observed a single time. The chain has TRBV5-1 and TRBJ2-3, with 8 bases matching TRBD2. Germline V gene sequence: CDR1 SGHRS, CDR2 YFSETQ. Trimming removed 0 bases from V and 3 bases from J; junction bases left unmatched: 3. The CDR3 is 15 amino acids. The CDR3 sequence is CASSLAPSGTDTQYF. In DNA, the CDR3 is TGCGCCAGCAGCTTGGCACCTAGCGGGACAGATACGCAGTATTTT.

The chain is built from TRBV6-5 and TRBJ1-4; D remains ambiguous. This CDR3 is built from 13 residues. V was pared by 0 bases and J by 13 bases, with 12 bases between. CDR1 and CDR2 from the germline V gene are MNHEY and SVGAGI. CDR3 amino acids: CASSYSRWARLFF. CDR3 sequence (DNA): TGTGCCAGCAGTTACTCGAGATGGGCAAGACTGTTTTTT.

The chain couples TRBV27 to TRBJ2-3; no definite D call. V dropped 4 bases and J dropped 0 bases, with 11 bases sitting between them. Looked up from germline, CDR1 is MNHEY and CDR2 is SMNVEV (reference sequence). CDR3 size: 15 residues. The CDR3 sequence is CASSYRQSSTDTQYF. In DNA, the CDR3 is TGTGCCAGCAGTTATCGACAATCTAGCACAGATACGCAGTATTTT.

The chain recombines TRBV2 with TRBJ2-3; 7 nucleotides align to TRBD1. Germline V gene lookup returns CDR1 SNHLY and CDR2 FYNNEI. The CDR3 consists of 14 residues. Germline trimming cut 5 bases from V and 5 bases from J; bases unmatched to any gene: 7. The CDR3 here is CASSLVAGGDTQYF. Here the CDR3 DNA reads TGTGCCAGCAGTTTGGTCGCAGGGGGAGATACGCAGTATTTT.

The J gene is TRBJ1-4, the V gene TRBV28; TRBD1 matches at 7 bases. This CDR3 comprises 15 residues. J gave up 8 bases and V 6 bases, and 12 bases lay outside the gene matches. Germline V gives CDR1 MDHEN, CDR2 SYDVKM. The CDR3: CASSRIDRDGEKLFF. The DNA for the CDR3 is TGTGCCAGCAGCCGAATAGACAGGGACGGGGAAAAACTGTTTTTT. Supplemented by reference TRBV28 and TRBJ1-4, the full variable domain reads DVKVTQSSRYLVKRTGEKVFLECVQDMDHENMFWYRQDPGLGLRLIYFSYDVKMKEKGDIPEGYSVSREKKERFSLILESASTNQTSMYLCASSRIDRDGEKLFFGSGTQLSVL.

The chain carries TRBV4-1 and TRBJ2-7; 9 bases are shared with TRBD1. Germline V gene sequence: CDR1 MGHRA, CDR2 YSYEKL. This CDR3 contains 15 residues. The trim removed 4 bases at V and 4 bases at J, leaving 8 bases unmatched. The CDR3 DNA reads as TGCGCCAGCAGCCGGGGACAGGGAACGTTTTACGAGCAGTACTTC. Translation: CASSRGQGTFYEQYF.

The chain is built from TRBV5-1 and TRBJ2-7; D is ambiguous. The ends were cut back, 4 bases at V and 0 bases at J, with 8 bases in the middle. This CDR3 has 13 amino acids. The germline V gene has CDR1 SGHRS and CDR2 YFSETQ. CDR3 coding DNA: TGCGCCAGCAGCGAACTATCCTCCTACGAGCAGTACTTC. Translation gives CASSELSSYEQYF. Full variable domain (remainder filled in from reference TRBV5-1 and TRBJ2-7): KAGVTQTPRYLIKTRGQQVTLSCSPISGHRSVSWYQQTPGQGLQFLFEYFSETQRNKGNFPGRFSGRQFSNSRSEMNVSTLELGDSALYLCASSELSSYEQYFGPGTRLTVT.

The chain uses TRBV18 and TRBJ2-1, with 11 positions matching TRBD1. Losses at the gene ends were 3 bases for V and 8 bases for J; bases not matched to a gene: 0. Germline CDR1 KGHSH, CDR2 LQKENI. The CDR3 is 13 residues long. The CDR3 loop reads CASSPGQGDEQFF. DNA of the CDR3: TGTGCCAGCTCACCGGGACAGGGGGATGAGCAGTTCTTC.

This clone has just a few counts. The V call is TRBV5-1, the J call TRBJ1-6; 9 positions match TRBD1. V was pared by 5 bases and J by 7 bases, with 7 bases of the junction left unmatched. Germline loops: CDR1 SGHRS, CDR2 YFSETQ. The CDR3 totals 15 residues. The CDR3 loop is CASRPGQGPNSPLHF. CDR3 bases: TGCGCCAGCAGACCCGGACAGGGGCCCAATTCACCCCTCCACTTT.